A selection of T cell receptor beta chains follows, all from one sample in a study of cytomegalovirus exposure and HLA in healthy donors. Profiling relied on immunoSEQ multiplex PCR, and the TCRdb table lists in-frame clones only, not all of them. The sample contains about 110,000 clones, over 70% of which appear only once. Sequenced: PBMCs. The receptors were gathered from a male donor in good health and CMV-seropositive. Each CDR3 is given with its conserved first and last residue. The D gene is left open where the match is weak. Clone size is not always given. Where it is, it says once, few, many or a class for expanded clones.

CDR3 DNA: TGTGCCAGCAGTTATGGAGCCGGAGGGTATGAGCAGTTCTTC
CDR3 protein: CASSYGAGGYEQFF
clone size: .
J gene: TRBJ2-1
V gene: TRBV6-5
D gene: .

CDR3 DNA: TGTGCCAGCAGCCCAGGACAGGGTATGAATACTGAAGCTTTCTTT
CDR3 protein: CASSPGQGMNTEAFF
clone size: .
J gene: TRBJ1-1
V gene: TRBV7-9
D gene: TRBD1

CDR3 DNA: TGTGCCAGCAGTGCATCTCCACAGGGAAGGAATTCACCCCTCCACTTT
CDR3 protein: CASSASPQGRNSPLHF
clone size: once
J gene: TRBJ1-6
V gene: TRBV25-1
D gene: .

CDR3 DNA: TGTGCCAGCAGCTTGGTGTCGGATGAGCAGTTCTTC
CDR3 protein: CASSLVSDEQFF
clone size: few
J gene: TRBJ2-1
V gene: TRBV5-4
D gene: .

CDR3 DNA: TGCGCCAGCAGCCCAGGACCTCTAGCGGACCTAAACACCGGGGAGCTGTTTTTT
CDR3 protein: CASSPGPLADLNTGELFF
clone size: .
J gene: TRBJ2-2
V gene: TRBV4-1
D gene: TRBD2

CDR3 DNA: TGCGCCAGCAGCCCGGAGAGCTCCTATAATTCACCCCTCCACTTT
CDR3 protein: CASSPESSYNSPLHF
clone size: .
J gene: TRBJ1-6
V gene: TRBV4-1
D gene: .

CDR3 DNA: TGTTCCAGCAGCCCGGGGGGAGAGACCCAGTACTTC
CDR3 protein: CSSSPGGETQYF
clone size: .
J gene: TRBJ2-5
V gene: TRBV7-9
D gene: TRBD2

CDR3 DNA: TGTGCCAGCACCGGAGGGGGGACAGGGTTTCAGAACACTGAAGCTTTCTTT
CDR3 protein: CASTGGGTGFQNTEAFF
clone size: .
J gene: TRBJ1-1
V gene: TRBV7-8
D gene: TRBD1

CDR3 DNA: TGTGCCAGCAGCTTAACAGTGAATCCCTCGAACACTGAAGCTTTCTTT
CDR3 protein: CASSLTVNPSNTEAFF
clone size: once
J gene: TRBJ1-1
V gene: TRBV7-2
D gene: .

CDR3 DNA: TGTGCCAGCAGTGACAAGGGGAGCAATCAGCCCCAGCATTTT
CDR3 protein: CASSDKGSNQPQHF
clone size: .
J gene: TRBJ1-5
V gene: TRBV2
D gene: .

CDR3 DNA: TGCAGCGTTGGTCGGGGGGCTGAAACAGATACGCAGTATTTT
CDR3 protein: CSVGRGAETDTQYF
clone size: .
J gene: TRBJ2-3
V gene: TRBV29-1
D gene: .

CDR3 DNA: TGTGCCAGCAGCCCACGACAAAACACGCAGTATTTT
CDR3 protein: CASSPRQNTQYF
clone size: .
J gene: TRBJ2-3
V gene: TRBV27
D gene: .

CDR3 DNA: TGTGCCAGCCGGGGTTACAATGAGCAGTTCTTC
CDR3 protein: CASRGYNEQFF
clone size: .
J gene: TRBJ2-1
V gene: TRBV25-1
D gene: .

CDR3 DNA: TGTGCCAGCAACTTAGGGAGGGGAAGACGTACTAACTATGGCTACACCTTC
CDR3 protein: CASNLGRGRRTNYGYTF
clone size: .
J gene: TRBJ1-2
V gene: TRBV28
D gene: .

CDR3 DNA: TGCGCCAGCTGCAGGGGGCATGCAGATACGCAGTATTTT
CDR3 protein: CASCRGHADTQYF
clone size: .
J gene: TRBJ2-3
V gene: TRBV5-1
D gene: TRBD1

CDR3 DNA: TGTGCCAGCAGTTCCCCCGGGGTGGGGGGGAACTCTGGAAACACCATATATTTT
CDR3 protein: CASSSPGVGGNSGNTIYF
clone size: .
J gene: TRBJ1-3
V gene: TRBV28
D gene: .

CDR3 DNA: TGTGCCAGCAGCTTACTTCGAGCAAGTGAAGCTTTCTTT
CDR3 protein: CASSLLRASEAFF
clone size: .
J gene: TRBJ1-1
V gene: TRBV7-9
D gene: .

CDR3 DNA: TGCAGCGTAAAACAGGGGGCTGGGACTGAAGCTTTCTTT
CDR3 protein: CSVKQGAGTEAFF
clone size: .
J gene: TRBJ1-1
V gene: TRBV29-1
D gene: TRBD1

CDR3 DNA: TGTGCCAGCAGGGGGATCGGGGTTTGGGCTGGCTACACCTTC
CDR3 protein: CASRGIGVWAGYTF
clone size: .
J gene: TRBJ1-2
V gene: TRBV6-5
D gene: .

CDR3 DNA: TGTGCCAGCAGCCCGGGGCGGGGGGACCCAAATACGCAGTATTTT
CDR3 protein: CASSPGRGDPNTQYF
clone size: once
J gene: TRBJ2-3
V gene: TRBV5-4
D gene: TRBD2

CDR3 DNA: TGTGCCAGCAGCTCTCGGGGAAAAGACACTGAAGCTTTCTTT
CDR3 protein: CASSSRGKDTEAFF
clone size: .
J gene: TRBJ1-1
V gene: TRBV11-2
D gene: .

CDR3 DNA: TGTGCCAGTCGACTAGCGGGAGTTGGTACGCAGTATTTT
CDR3 protein: CASRLAGVGTQYF
clone size: .
J gene: TRBJ2-3
V gene: TRBV28
D gene: TRBD2

CDR3 DNA: TGTGCCAGCAGGATGACAGGGTTCACCGGGGAGCTGTTTTTT
CDR3 protein: CASRMTGFTGELFF
clone size: .
J gene: TRBJ2-2
V gene: TRBV28
D gene: TRBD1

CDR3 DNA: TGTGCCAGCAGCTTCCGACAGGGGACAGATACGCAGTATTTT
CDR3 protein: CASSFRQGTDTQYF
clone size: .
J gene: TRBJ2-3
V gene: TRBV7-9
D gene: TRBD1

CDR3 DNA: TGTGCCAGCATAGGAGGGAGCACAGATACGCAGTATTTT
CDR3 protein: CASIGGSTDTQYF
clone size: once
J gene: TRBJ2-3
V gene: TRBV27
D gene: .

CDR3 DNA: TGTGCCAGCAGCCCAACTAGCGGGAGAGCCTACGAGCAGTACTTC
CDR3 protein: CASSPTSGRAYEQYF
clone size: .
J gene: TRBJ2-7
V gene: TRBV14
D gene: TRBD2

CDR3 DNA: TGCAGCGTTGAATCAGTTCTCGGGAGGGAGCAAAACATTCAGTACTTC
CDR3 protein: CSVESVLGREQNIQYF
clone size: .
J gene: TRBJ2-4
V gene: TRBV29-1
D gene: TRBD2

CDR3 DNA: TGTGCCATACAGGTGGGAGCGGGGGGGCCCGGCACCGGGGAGCTGTTTTTT
CDR3 protein: CAIQVGAGGPGTGELFF
clone size: .
J gene: TRBJ2-2
V gene: TRBV2
D gene: TRBD2

CDR3 DNA: TGTGCCAGCAGCTTAAACCCGGCTAGAGATGAGCAGTTCTTC
CDR3 protein: CASSLNPARDEQFF
clone size: .
J gene: TRBJ2-1
V gene: TRBV7-3
D gene: .

CDR3 DNA: TGTGCCAGCAGCCCCCGCAGGGGCAACACCGGGGAGCTGTTTTTT
CDR3 protein: CASSPRRGNTGELFF
clone size: .
J gene: TRBJ2-2
V gene: TRBV9
D gene: .

CDR3 DNA: TGTGCCAGCAGTTTATTACAGGGCCAAGAGACCCAGTACTTC
CDR3 protein: CASSLLQGQETQYF
clone size: .
J gene: TRBJ2-5
V gene: TRBV28
D gene: .

CDR3 DNA: TGCGCCAGCAGCCAGAGTGCAGGGTCCACCGGGGAGCTGTTTTTT
CDR3 protein: CASSQSAGSTGELFF
clone size: .
J gene: TRBJ2-2
V gene: TRBV4-1
D gene: .

CDR3 DNA: TGCGCCAGCAGCATAAGCTTAGCGGGAGTCTACGAGCAGTACTTC
CDR3 protein: CASSISLAGVYEQYF
clone size: once
J gene: TRBJ2-7
V gene: TRBV5-1
D gene: TRBD2

CDR3 DNA: TGTGCCAGCACCCTCCTTAGGCAGGGGTACGAGCAGTACTTC
CDR3 protein: CASTLLRQGYEQYF
clone size: .
J gene: TRBJ2-7
V gene: TRBV11-2
D gene: .

CDR3 DNA: TGTGCCAGCAGTTTATTAACACCTAGCTCCTACAATGAGCAGTTCTTC
CDR3 protein: CASSLLTPSSYNEQFF
clone size: .
J gene: TRBJ2-1
V gene: TRBV28
D gene: .

CDR3 DNA: TGTGCCGGGATAGAGATCTCTAGCACAGATACGCAGTATTTT
CDR3 protein: CAGIEISSTDTQYF
clone size: .
J gene: TRBJ2-3
V gene: TRBV30
D gene: .

CDR3 DNA: TGTGCCAGCAGCCAGCGCCGGGGGACTGCAACTAATGAAAAACTGTTTTTT
CDR3 protein: CASSQRRGTATNEKLFF
clone size: .
J gene: TRBJ1-4
V gene: TRBV7-9
D gene: .

CDR3 DNA: TGTGCCAGCAGCCGTGCGGGGGGAGGGCCACAAGAGACCCAGTACTTC
CDR3 protein: CASSRAGGGPQETQYF
clone size: .
J gene: TRBJ2-5
V gene: TRBV7-3
D gene: TRBD2

CDR3 DNA: TGTGCCAGCAGGGGACAGGGGCGCGAAGCTTTCTTT
CDR3 protein: CASRGQGREAFF
clone size: .
J gene: TRBJ1-1
V gene: TRBV7-2
D gene: TRBD1

CDR3 DNA: TGTGCCACCAGCAGACCGGACTCTTTAGGTACGCAGTATTTT
CDR3 protein: CATSRPDSLGTQYF
clone size: .
J gene: TRBJ2-3
V gene: TRBV15
D gene: .

CDR3 DNA: TGTGCCTGGAGTCTAACTAGCGGGGCTGACATGTACTTC
CDR3 protein: CAWSLTSGADMYF
clone size: few
J gene: TRBJ2-7
V gene: TRBV30
D gene: TRBD2

CDR3 DNA: TGTGCCAGCAGTTCGGACACGGACGGCTACACCTTC
CDR3 protein: CASSSDTDGYTF
clone size: .
J gene: TRBJ1-2
V gene: TRBV7-8
D gene: .

CDR3 DNA: TGTGCCAGCAGTGACCCGGGACAGACCTACGAGCAGTACTTC
CDR3 protein: CASSDPGQTYEQYF
clone size: .
J gene: TRBJ2-7
V gene: TRBV28
D gene: TRBD1